This entry lists 25 T cell receptor beta chains sequenced from one sample in a study of blood T cell repertoires in COVID-19. Libraries were prepared by immunoSEQ multiplex PCR; TCRdb keeps only in-frame clonotypes and omits some of them. The sample contains under 200,000 clones, 65% to 90% of which appear only once. The sequenced sample consisted of PBMCs or T cells enriched from blood (not recorded which). All receptors come from an older woman with acute COVID-19.

The chain couples TRBV5-4 to TRBJ1-6, with D possibly matching TRBD1 (6 bases). The V and J ends lost 3 bases and 7 bases respectively, with 17 bases between them. CDR1 SGHNT and CDR2 YYREEE come from the germline V gene (reference sequence). CDR3 length equals 16 residues. In nucleotides, the CDR3 is TGTGCCAGCAGCTGGGGGCAGGGTGTGATAAATTCACCCCTCCACTTT. It translates to CASSWGQGVINSPLHF.

This clone occurred once. The rearrangement joins TRBV2 to TRBJ1-2; D is uncertain. Trimming shortened V by 8 bases and J by 0 bases, and 7 bases separated the two germline ends. The CDR3 extends over 12 amino acids. Germline values: CDR1 SNHLY, CDR2 FYNNEI. Here the CDR3 DNA reads TGTGCCAGCGGAGAAACTAACTATGGCTACACCTTC. This translates into CASGETNYGYTF.

This clone was seen a single time. The CDR3 loop reads CASSVARGQETQYF. The CDR3 region has the DNA TGTGCCAGCAGCGTAGCCAGGGGGCAGGAGACCCAGTACTTC. This sequence joins TRBV9 and TRBJ2-5; 8 bases are a match to TRBD1. The CDR3 is made up of 14 amino acids. Germline CDR1 SGDLS, CDR2 YYNGEE. The V gene end was trimmed by 0 bases and the J gene end by 5 bases; junction bases not matched to a gene: 3.

V and J are TRBV14 and TRBJ1-6; D is undetermined. Germline CDR1 SGHDN, CDR2 FVKESK. Between the trimmed V and J ends, which lost 0 bases and 7 bases, there was a span of 10 bases. The CDR3 has 15 residues. CDR3 DNA sequence: TGTGCCAGCAGCCAAGATTTTACGAGGAATTCACCCCTCCACTTT. Protein product: CASSQDFTRNSPLHF. The variable domain in full, with the rest retrieved from reference TRBV14 and TRBJ1-6, is EAGVTQFPSHSVIEKGQTVTLRCDPISGHDNLYWYRRVMGKEIKFLLHFVKESKQDESGMPNNRFLAERTGGTYSTLKVQPAELEDSGVYFCASSQDFTRNSPLHFGNGTRLTVT.

The genes are TRBV2 and TRBJ1-2; TRBD1 might be the D (6 bases). V dropped 7 bases and J dropped 8 bases, with 14 bases sitting between them. Germline assignment: CDR1 SNHLY and CDR2 FYNNEI. CDR3 size: 12 residues. In nucleotides, the CDR3 is TGTGCCAGCATGGGACGCAGGGGCGGCTACACCTTC. Translating it yields CASMGRRGGYTF.

The chain links TRBV5-1 to TRBJ1-5, with 7 bases that match TRBD1. There are 14 residues in the CDR3. The trim removed 9 bases at V and 9 bases at J, leaving 15 bases unmatched. Germline CDR1 SGHRS, CDR2 YFSETQ. CDR3 region: CANTGTDKVGPQHF. CDR3 in DNA: TGCGCCAACACGGGGACAGACAAGGTTGGGCCCCAGCATTTT.

This chain links TRBV29-1 with TRBJ1-1, with a tentative D call TRBD1 (6 bases). The CDR3 runs 14 residues. Trimming took off 4 bases at V and 5 bases at J, with 17 bases between the two ends. The germline V gene encodes CDR1 SQVTM and CDR2 ANQGSEA. The CDR3 DNA reads as TGCAGCGTTGTATTCGCGGGGGCAGGGACTGAAGCTTTCTTT. Protein sequence: CSVVFAGAGTEAFF.

The V and J genes are TRBV5-1 and TRBJ2-5; D call uncertain. Trimming stripped 0 bases from V and 5 bases from J, with 20 bases between. The V gene's germline CDR1 is SGHRS and CDR2 YFSETQ. The CDR3 runs 17 residues. The CDR3 region is CASSLEGRSFVDETQYF. In DNA form, the CDR3 reads TGCGCCAGCAGCTTGGAAGGCAGGTCTTTCGTTGATGAGACCCAGTACTTC. Supplemented by reference TRBV5-1 and TRBJ2-5, the full variable domain reads KAGVTQTPRYLIKTRGQQVTLSCSPISGHRSVSWYQQTPGQGLQFLFEYFSETQRNKGNFPGRFSGRQFSNSRSEMNVSTLELGDSALYLCASSLEGRSFVDETQYFGPGTRLLVL.

This chain links TRBV5-4 with TRBJ2-5; D ambiguous. This CDR3 spans 11 amino acids. The V and J ends lost 5 bases and 3 bases respectively, with 5 bases between them. Germline-derived CDR1 and CDR2 are SGHNT and YYREEE (reference sequence). The CDR3 DNA is TGTGCCAGCAGTCGTGAAGAGACCCAGTACTTC. It yields the protein CASSREETQYF.

J is TRBJ2-1 and V is TRBV18; 11 nucleotides match TRBD1. The CDR3 contains 15 residues. Looked up from germline, CDR1 is KGHSH and CDR2 is LQKENI. V gave up 4 bases and J gave up 6 bases; unmatched junction bases: 5. CDR3 loop: CASSQGQGDFNEQFF. DNA for the CDR3: TGTGCCAGCTCACAGGGACAGGGGGATTTCAATGAGCAGTTCTTC.

The CDR3 region is CASSPGGGREIIGELFF. The CDR3 nucleotides read TGTGCCAGCAGCCCCGGAGGAGGGCGGGAGATAATCGGGGAGCTGTTTTTT. This chain uses TRBV4-2 with TRBJ2-2; 7 nucleotides line up with TRBD2. Trimming removed 4 bases from V and 7 bases from J; junction bases left unmatched: 15. CDR1 LGHNA and CDR2 YNFKEQ come from the germline V gene. CDR3 size: 17 residues.

The V call is TRBV7-2, the J call TRBJ1-5, with D unresolved. Germline loops: CDR1 SGHTA, CDR2 FQGNSA. This CDR3 spans 15 amino acids. Trimming took off 5 bases at V and 2 bases at J, with 13 bases between the two ends. The CDR3 is CASSLTFSGNQPQHF. The CDR3 DNA sequence: TGTGCCAGCAGCCTCACGTTTAGCGGCAATCAGCCCCAGCATTTT.

This chain links TRBV6-2 or TRBV6-3 with TRBJ2-7; 12 nucleotides align to TRBD2. With 6 bases clipped from V and 6 bases from J, the junction kept 12 bases outside the gene matches. There are 16 residues in the CDR3. In germline, CDR1 is MNHEY, CDR2 SVGEGT. The CDR3 region is CASSRQALAGGREQYV. CDR3 bases: TGTGCCAGCAGCAGACAGGCCCTAGCGGGGGGGCGCGAGCAGTACGTC.

The chain uses TRBV6-5 and TRBJ2-7; 11 nucleotides agree with TRBD2. Germline V gene lookup returns CDR1 MNHEY and CDR2 SVGAGI. The CDR3 runs to 15 residues. J lost 11 bases, V lost 6 bases, and 15 bases had no gene match. The CDR3: CASRTGLAARNGEYF. Written as DNA, the CDR3 is TGTGCCAGCAGGACGGGACTAGCGGCCCGTAATGGGGAGTACTTC.

The chain carries TRBV4-2 and TRBJ2-1, with 7 nucleotides matching TRBD2. The germline V gene has CDR1 LGHNA and CDR2 YNFKEQ. The CDR3 has 18 residues. V dropped 1 base and J dropped 8; count of bases not matched to a gene: 17. The CDR3 DNA follows: TGTGCCAGCAGCCAAGTCTGGACGGGGCGGCGGGGGTTGGATGAGCAGTTCTTC. This translates into CASSQVWTGRRGLDEQFF.

The chain has TRBV4-3 and TRBJ1-5, with TRBD1 matching 9 bases. This CDR3 spans 14 amino acids. Losses at the gene ends were 0 bases for V and 11 bases for J; bases not matched to a gene: 5. CDR1 and CDR2 (germline): LGHNA, YSLEER. CDR3 loop: CASSQETGGTTQHF. CDR3 coding DNA: TGCGCCAGCAGCCAAGAGACAGGGGGTACGACCCAGCATTTT.

This clone has only a few counts. Different DNA sequences within this sample yield the same CDR3. The genes are TRBV5-1 and TRBJ2-2; D perhaps matches TRBD1 (5 bases). The CDR3 sequence is 15 residues long. CDR1 and CDR2 from the germline V gene are SGHRS and YFSETQ. Trimming removed 1 base at V and 1 base at J, with 8 bases between. In nucleotides, the CDR3 is TGCGCCAGCAGCTTGCGCCAGGGGAACACCGGGGAGCTGTTTTTT. Translated: CASSLRQGNTGELFF.

This chain uses TRBV5-1 with TRBJ1-1; D is unresolved. There are 15 residues in the CDR3. V shed 6 bases and J shed 0 bases, with 15 bases lying between them. Germline CDR1 SGHRS, CDR2 YFSETQ. The CDR3 spells CASTSGGLLNTEAFF. The CDR3 DNA is TGCGCCAGCACCTCAGGAGGGCTACTGAACACTGAAGCTTTCTTT.

V is TRBV19 and J is TRBJ1-6, with TRBD1 as a possible D gene (5 bases). The CDR3 extends over 15 amino acids. Germline V gene data show CDR1 as LNHDA and CDR2 as SQIVND (reference sequence). Trimming cost V 5 bases and J 6 bases, with 14 bases left between them. CDR3 nucleotides: TGTGCCAGTAGTTGGGCGGGACGGGGTAATTCACCCCTCCACTTT. Its translation is CASSWAGRGNSPLHF.

The chain couples TRBV6-5 to TRBJ2-5; TRBD2 agrees at 8 bases. Germline loops: CDR1 MNHEY, CDR2 SVGAGI. CDR3 length: 14 amino acids. The ends lost 6 bases at V and 5 bases at J; junction bases unmatched: 8. CDR3 amino acids: CASSDSGGRETQYF. The CDR3 DNA is TGTGCCAGCAGCGACAGCGGGGGAAGGGAGACCCAGTACTTC.

The chain is built from TRBV30 and TRBJ1-1, with D maybe TRBD1 (6 bases). The V gene lost 4 bases and the J gene lost 1 base, with 13 bases spanning the gap. Germline loops: CDR1 GTSNPN, CDR2 SVGIG (reference sequence). This CDR3 comprises 14 residues. CDR3 DNA sequence: TGTGCCTGGACTCCGGACAGTCAGAACACTGAAGCTTTCTTT. Translating gives CAWTPDSQNTEAFF.

The chain links TRBV4-3 to TRBJ1-6; D gene uncertain. Trimming removed 0 bases from V and 0 bases from J, with 6 bases in between. CDR3 size: 16 residues. Germline-derived CDR1 and CDR2 are LGHNA and YSLEER. CDR3 protein: CASSQDQNSYNSPLHF. The CDR3 DNA reads TGCGCCAGCAGCCAAGACCAGAACTCCTATAATTCACCCCTCCACTTT.

As regards this clone: At one of its ends the junction is not consistent with the germline gene, which may arise from a read error. The chain uses TRBV19 and TRBJ2-3; D might be TRBD2 (6 bases). The germline V gene encodes CDR1 LNHDA and CDR2 SQIVND (reference sequence). The CDR3 loop spans 14 amino acids. The CDR3 loop is CASRIGGIGDTQYF. The CDR3 bases are TGTGCCAGTAGGATAGGCGGGATTGGAGATACGCAGTATTTT.

The chain employs TRBV2 and TRBJ1-5, with TRBD1 matching over 8 bases. From germline, CDR1 is SNHLY and CDR2 FYNNEI. V lost 5 bases, J lost 0 bases, and 3 bases stayed unmatched. CDR3 length equals 15 residues. The CDR3 region is CASSTGGPSNQPQHF. CDR3 nucleotides: TGTGCCAGCAGTACAGGGGGACCTAGCAATCAGCCCCAGCATTTT.

V gene TRBV27 combines with J gene TRBJ1-2; D possibly corresponds to TRBD1 (5 bases). Germline V gene data show CDR1 as MNHEY and CDR2 as SMNVEV (reference sequence). V lost 5 bases to trimming and J lost 4 bases, with 20 bases between them. The CDR3 consists of 16 residues. This CDR3 reads CASSPSQGVTSYGYTF. The CDR3 nucleotides read TGTGCCAGCAGTCCCAGCCAAGGGGTCACTTCCTATGGCTACACCTTC.